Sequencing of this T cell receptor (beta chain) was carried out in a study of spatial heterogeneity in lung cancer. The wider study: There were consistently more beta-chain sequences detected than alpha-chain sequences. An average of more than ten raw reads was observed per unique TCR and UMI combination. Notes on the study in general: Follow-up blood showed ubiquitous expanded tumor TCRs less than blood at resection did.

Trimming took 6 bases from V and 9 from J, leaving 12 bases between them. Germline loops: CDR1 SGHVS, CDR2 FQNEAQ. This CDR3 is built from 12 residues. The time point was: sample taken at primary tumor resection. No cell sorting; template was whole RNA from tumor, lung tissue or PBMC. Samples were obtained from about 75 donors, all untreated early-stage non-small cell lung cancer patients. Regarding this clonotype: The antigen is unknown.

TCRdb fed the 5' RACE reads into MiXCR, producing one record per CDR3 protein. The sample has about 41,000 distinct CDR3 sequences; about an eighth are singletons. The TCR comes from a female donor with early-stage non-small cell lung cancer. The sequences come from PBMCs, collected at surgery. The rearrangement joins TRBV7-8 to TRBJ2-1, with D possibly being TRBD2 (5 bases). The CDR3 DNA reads TGTGCCAGCAGTTATGACTACGGTGAGCAGTTCTTC. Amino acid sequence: CASSYDYGEQFF.